A single sample gave rise to the 22 T cell receptor beta chains below, sequenced in a study of T-cell memory formation after mild COVID-19. MiXCR, run by TCRdb on the 5' RACE reads, gives a single entry per CDR3 protein. The table has about 400,000 distinct CDR3 sequences, roughly a quarter seen once. The specimen sequenced was PBMCs or a T cell subset sorted from them (not recorded which). The receptors originated from an adult woman who had mild COVID-19 (a few samples of this study predate the infection). Cell type and time point are not known.

The V call is TRBV5-4, the J call TRBJ2-1, with unresolved D. V was cut by 4 bases and J by 3 bases, with 14 bases left in between. Per the germline V gene, CDR1 is SGHNT and CDR2 is YYREEE (reference sequence). The CDR3 is 15 residues long. CDR3 coding DNA: TGTGCCAGCAGCCGCCAAGCGTTTGGCTACAATGAGCAGTTCTTC. This translates into CASSRQAFGYNEQFF. The full variable domain, with the rest looked up from reference TRBV5-4 and TRBJ2-1, is ETGVTQSPTHLIKTRGQQVTLRCSSQSGHNTVSWYQQALGQGPQFIFQYYREEENGRGNFPPRFSGLQFPNYSSELNVNALELDDSALYLCASSRQAFGYNEQFFGPGTRLTVL.

The chain recombines TRBV4-1 with TRBJ1-6; maybe TRBD1 (6 bases). Per the germline V gene, CDR1 is MGHRA and CDR2 is YSYEKL. Trimming stripped 1 base from V and 9 bases from J, with 22 bases between. The CDR3 contains 18 residues. CDR3 bases: TGCGCCAGCAGCCAAGCCTCGGGGTCCAGGGGAGGTTCTTCACCCCTCCACTTT. Its translation: CASSQASGSRGGSSPLHF.

The V call is TRBV2, the J call TRBJ2-1, with TRBD1 identical over 10 bases. V gave up 5 bases and J gave up 5 bases; unmatched junction bases: 9. Per the germline V gene, CDR1 is SNHLY and CDR2 is FYNNEI. The CDR3 consists of 16 residues. The CDR3 sequence is CASSRRTGGIHNEQFF. The DNA of the CDR3 is TGTGCCAGCAGTCGAAGGACAGGGGGAATCCACAATGAGCAGTTCTTC. The whole variable domain, remainder taken from reference TRBV2 and TRBJ2-1, is EPEVTQTPSHQVTQMGQEVILRCVPISNHLYFYWYRQILGQKVEFLVSFYNNEISEKSEIFDDQFSVERPDGSNFTLKIRSTKLEDSAMYFCASSRRTGGIHNEQFFGPGTRLTVL.

This clonotype was recorded a few times. The chain combines TRBV5-4 with TRBJ2-3, with 10 nucleotides matching TRBD2. The CDR3 is 15 amino acids. Germline loops: CDR1 SGHNT, CDR2 YYREEE (reference sequence). With V trimmed by 5 bases and J by 6 bases, 9 bases remained unmatched. The CDR3 region has the DNA TGTGCCAGCAGTCCCAGCGGGAGGGTAGGGGATACGCAGTATTTT. Translated, it gives CASSPSGRVGDTQYF.

As concerns this clonotype: One end of the junction does not line up with germline, which may come from a read error. This chain uses TRBV4-1 with TRBJ2-1; D is possibly TRBD2 (7 bases). Germline CDR1 and CDR2: MGHRA and YSYEKL. The CDR3 is 18 amino acids. CDR3: CASSQGGAGAVSHNEQFF. The CDR3 region has the DNA TGCGCCAGCAGTCAAGGGGGTGCGGGGGCCGTATCCCACAATGAGCAGTTCTTC.

The chain is built from TRBV9 and TRBJ1-3; a weak D match, TRBD1 (6 bases). CDR3 length: 15 amino acids. Per the germline V gene, CDR1 is SGDLS and CDR2 is YYNGEE. V was clipped by 2 bases and J by 2 bases, with 11 bases between them. CDR3 nucleotide sequence: TGTGCCAGCAGCGTTCAGGAGGGGGCTGGAAACACCATATATTTT. This gives the protein CASSVQEGAGNTIYF. Supplemented by reference TRBV9 and TRBJ1-3, the full variable domain reads DSGVTQTPKHLITATGQRVTLRCSPRSGDLSVYWYQQSLDQGLQFLIQYYNGEERAKGNILERFSAQQFPDLHSELNLSSLELGDSALYFCASSVQEGAGNTIYFGEGSWLTVV.

The chain recombines TRBV2 with TRBJ1-1; D is ambiguous. V lost 4 bases and J lost 0, with 9 bases in between. The CDR3 spans 14 residues. Germline loops: CDR1 SNHLY, CDR2 FYNNEI. In DNA, the CDR3 is TGTGCCAGCAGTGTGGGTTATGTGAACACTGAAGCTTTCTTT. It specifies CASSVGYVNTEAFF.

The gene calls are TRBV7-9 and TRBJ2-7; 10 positions agree with TRBD1. The germline gives CDR1 SEHNR, CDR2 FQNEAQ (reference sequence). Trimming at V came to 5 bases and at J to 3 bases, leaving 10 bases not matched to a gene. The length of the CDR3 is 16 residues. CDR3 DNA sequence: TGTGCCAGCAGCCCTCCATATCGGGACAGGGGCTACGAGCAGTACTTC. It encodes CASSPPYRDRGYEQYF.

V and J are TRBV24-1 and TRBJ1-5; TRBD1 matches at 12 bases. The trim removed 4 bases at V and 7 bases at J, leaving 10 bases unmatched. CDR3 length equals 17 residues. Per germline, CDR1 KGHDR and CDR2 SFDVKD. The CDR3 spells CATSEKGQGAMNQPQHF. The CDR3 DNA is TGTGCCACCAGTGAGAAGGGACAGGGGGCGATGAACCAGCCCCAGCATTTT.

This clonotype appeared once. CDR3 amino acids: CASSKGQVLEKLFF. The CDR3 DNA sequence: TGTGCCAGCAGCAAGGGACAGGTTCTTGAAAAACTGTTTTTT. The V call is TRBV7-9, the J call TRBJ1-4; 8 positions agree with TRBD1. The V gene end was trimmed by 5 bases and the J gene end by 7 bases; junction bases not matched to a gene: 6. The CDR3 sequence is 14 residues long. Looked up from germline, CDR1 is SEHNR and CDR2 is FQNEAQ (reference sequence). The variable domain in full, completed from reference TRBV7-9 and TRBJ1-4, reads DTGVSQNPRHKITKRGQNVTFRCDPISEHNRLYWYRQTLGQGPEFLTYFQNEAQLEKSRLLSDRFSAERPKGSFSTLEIQRTEQGDSAMYLCASSKGQVLEKLFFGSGTQLSVL.

This clonotype was observed a handful of times. The rearrangement uses TRBV5-1 and TRBJ1-1; 9 bases map to TRBD1. The CDR3 extends over 16 amino acids. The trim removed 3 bases at V and 1 base at J, leaving 7 bases unmatched. Germline V gives CDR1 SGHRS, CDR2 YFSETQ. The CDR3 spells CASSYGTGMENTEAFF. CDR3 sequence (DNA): TGCGCCAGCAGCTACGGGACAGGGATGGAGAACACTGAAGCTTTCTTT.

The rearrangement joins TRBV30 to TRBJ2-7; 9 bases map to TRBD1. Trimming took 2 bases from V and 6 from J; bases not matched to a gene: 5. The V gene's germline CDR1 is GTSNPN and CDR2 SVGIG (reference sequence). The CDR3 has 13 amino acids. The CDR3 DNA follows: TGTGCCTGGAGTCTCGGGACAGGGCTCGAGCAGTACTTC. Protein sequence: CAWSLGTGLEQYF.

This clonotype was recorded a few times. V and J are TRBV12-5 and TRBJ1-3; 8 positions match TRBD1. Germline values: CDR1 LGHNT, CDR2 FRNRAP. After removal of 7 bases from V and 0 bases from J, the junction contained 8 bases not matched to a gene. CDR3 length equals 16 residues. Written as DNA, the CDR3 is TGTGCTAGTGATAGGGACAGGCCCTGCTCTGGAAACACCATATATTTT. Residues: CASDRDRPCSGNTIYF.

The chain combines TRBV5-1 with TRBJ2-3; possibly TRBD2 for D (6 bases). Germline V gene lookup returns CDR1 SGHRS and CDR2 YFSETQ. Trimming took 4 bases from V and 5 from J, leaving 14 bases between them. CDR3 length: 14 residues. CDR3 DNA: TGCGCCAGCAGCGGGCGACTAGGTGTAGATACGCAGTATTTT. Amino acids: CASSGRLGVDTQYF.

This clonotype was observed a few times. This chain connects TRBV12-5 to TRBJ2-5; a weak D match, TRBD1 (6 bases). The V gene's germline CDR1 is LGHNT and CDR2 FRNRAP. Trimming cost V 2 bases and J 1 base, with 11 bases left between them. The CDR3 consists of 15 residues. The CDR3 coding sequence is TGTGCTAGTGGTTTGTTGGACAGAATCCAAGAGACCCAGTACTTC. Amino acid sequence: CASGLLDRIQETQYF.

The CDR3 nucleotides read TGTGCCAGCAGTTACCAGGCATACACTGAAGCTTTCTTT. Its protein product is CASSYQAYTEAFF. This chain uses TRBV6-2 or TRBV6-3 with TRBJ1-1; D is ambiguous. Germline CDR1 MNHEY, CDR2 SVGEGT. The CDR3 runs to 13 residues. V lost 2 bases to trimming and J lost 3 bases, with 7 bases between them.

The chain links TRBV9 to TRBJ2-1; unclear D gene. The CDR3 spans 17 residues. Germline V CDR1 and CDR2: SGDLS, YYNGEE. The ends were cut back, 3 bases at V and 0 bases at J, with 16 bases in the middle. CDR3 protein: CASSATITQSSYNEQFF. Here the CDR3 DNA reads TGTGCCAGCAGCGCAACTATCACCCAGAGCTCCTACAATGAGCAGTTCTTC.

CDR3 nucleotide sequence: TGCAGCGCGGGTTCTAGCCTTGGGGATACGCAGTATTTT. Amino acid sequence: CSAGSSLGDTQYF. This chain joins TRBV29-1 and TRBJ2-3; TRBD2 might be the D (5 bases). Germline CDR1 reads SQVTM; CDR2 reads ANQGSEA. V was trimmed by 7 bases and J by 6 bases, leaving 17 bases between them. The CDR3 contains 13 residues.

The chain couples TRBV5-1 to TRBJ2-3; TRBD1 matches at 8 bases. The CDR3 sequence is 15 residues long. Trimming removed 4 bases from V and 6 bases from J; junction bases left unmatched: 10. Germline V CDR1 and CDR2: SGHRS, YFSETQ. CDR3 coding DNA: TGCGCCAGCAGCACGCAGGGGGCCTCCACGGATACGCAGTATTTT. Its protein is CASSTQGASTDTQYF.

This clonotype has just a few counts. This chain links TRBV4-2 with TRBJ2-3; 11 bases align to TRBD2. Germline CDR1 reads LGHNA; CDR2 reads YNFKEQ. The junction had 4 bases not matched to a gene; V was cut back by 2 bases and J by 3 bases. This CDR3 is built from 16 residues. The CDR3 nucleotides are TGTGCCAGCAGCCAACTCGGGACTAGCGGAACAGATACGCAGTATTTT. It codes for CASSQLGTSGTDTQYF.

The chain recombines TRBV5-1 with TRBJ1-1; D call uncertain. V was clipped by 2 bases and J by 6 bases, with 17 bases between them. Germline V lookup: CDR1 SGHRS, CDR2 YFSETQ. This CDR3 comprises 15 residues. The CDR3 reads CASSFETYRAAEAFF. DNA for the CDR3: TGCGCCAGCAGCTTCGAAACGTACCGGGCCGCTGAAGCTTTCTTT.

A few counts support this clonotype. The genes are TRBV14 and TRBJ2-1; D not resolved. Trimming took off 3 bases at V and 0 bases at J, with 12 bases between the two ends. The CDR3 length is 16 residues. The V gene's germline CDR1 is SGHDN and CDR2 FVKESK. The CDR3 DNA sequence: TGTGCCAGCAGCCACGGATTCCTCTACTCCTACAATGAGCAGTTCTTC. Protein sequence: CASSHGFLYSYNEQFF.